These 6 T cell receptor beta chains share one sample of origin, sequenced in a study of cytomegalovirus exposure and HLA in healthy donors (dated by TCRdb to about 2017). The library relied on the immunoSEQ multiplex PCR assay. For the multiplex PCR, a mixture combining 60 forward primers for TCR Vbeta segments and 13 reverse primers for TCR Jbeta segments was used. TCRdb re-hosts the immuneACCESS table, in-frame sequences only. Its copies lack some clones; in the studies checked, an unresolved V gene accounts for under half of them, and the cause for the rest is not known. This sample lists 190,000 or so clones; 83% were detected once. Around 1.6% of the sample is held by the ten biggest clonotypes. Sequencing input: PBMCs. Receptors originate from a man aged 45-65 years in good health and CMV-seronegative.

This chain connects TRBV2 to TRBJ1-5; D possibly corresponds to TRBD1 (5 bases). The CDR3 spans 15 residues. The ends were cut back, 7 bases at V and 5 bases at J, with 18 bases in the middle. Germline loops: CDR1 SNHLY, CDR2 FYNNEI. CDR3 DNA: TGTGCCAGCACCGAGGACAAGCTCAGCGATCAGCCCCAGCATTTT. This codes for CASTEDKLSDQPQHF.

The chain carries TRBV9 and TRBJ2-5, with D possibly TRBD2 on 6 matching bases. With the DNA end fitting TRBJ2-7 better, the J assignment may be wrong. Germline CDR1 and CDR2: SGDLS and YYNGEE. This CDR3 region has 13 residues. The CDR3 nucleotides read TGTGCCAGCAGCGTAGAAGGAGGGAGCGAGCAGTACTTC. This gives the protein CASSVEGGSEQYF.

Of note for this clone: Other DNA sequences in the sample encode the same CDR3. This chain connects TRBV7-3 to TRBJ2-1, with TRBD2 matching over 11 bases. This CDR3 is built from 18 residues. Germline V gives CDR1 SGHTA, CDR2 FQGTGA. J gave up 6 bases and V 1 base, and 11 bases lay outside the gene matches. The CDR3 nucleotides read TGTGCCAGCAGCTTAAGTCTGGGGCCAGGACTAGCGGGCAATGAGCAGTTCTTC. It codes for CASSLSLGPGLAGNEQFF.

V and J are TRBV7-9 and TRBJ1-1; 7 nucleotides agree with TRBD1. The CDR3 covers 12 residues. The trim removed 5 bases at V and 11 bases at J, leaving 8 bases unmatched. Germline V lookup: CDR1 SEHNR, CDR2 FQNEAQ (reference sequence). CDR3 DNA sequence: TGTGCCAGCAGCCCGACAGGGACCGAGGCTTTCTTT. As protein: CASSPTGTEAFF.

J is TRBJ2-3 and V is TRBV6-5; D gene ambiguous. Trimming took off 0 bases at V and 4 bases at J, with 5 bases between the two ends. The CDR3 contains 13 residues. Germline V lookup: CDR1 MNHEY, CDR2 SVGAGI. CDR3 residues: CASSYSRPDTQYF. CDR3 DNA sequence: TGTGCCAGCAGTTACTCGCGGCCAGATACGCAGTATTTT.

The chain joins TRBV4-1 to TRBJ2-3; 9 positions agree with TRBD1. Germline lookup yields CDR1 MGHRA and CDR2 YSYEKL. The CDR3 extends over 17 amino acids. J lost 2 bases, V lost 8 bases, and 14 bases had no gene match. CDR3 sequence: CASGVPPGQGLTDTQYF. In DNA form, the CDR3 reads TGCGCCAGCGGCGTCCCACCGGGACAGGGCCTCACAGATACGCAGTATTTT.